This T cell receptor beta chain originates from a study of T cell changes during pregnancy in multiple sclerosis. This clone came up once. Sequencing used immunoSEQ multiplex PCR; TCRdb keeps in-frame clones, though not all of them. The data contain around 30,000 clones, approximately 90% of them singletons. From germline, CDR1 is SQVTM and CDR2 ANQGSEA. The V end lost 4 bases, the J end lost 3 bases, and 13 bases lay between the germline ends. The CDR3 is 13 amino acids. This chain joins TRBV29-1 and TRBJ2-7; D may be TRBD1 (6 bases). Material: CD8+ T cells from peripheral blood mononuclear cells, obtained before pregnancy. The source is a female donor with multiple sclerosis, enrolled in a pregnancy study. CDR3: CSVGSGEHYEQYF. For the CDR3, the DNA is TGCAGCGTTGGATCAGGGGAACACTACGAGCAGTACTTC.